This T cell receptor (beta chain) was profiled in a study of identifying expanded T cells in peripheral blood. TCRdb's table, derived via immunoSEQ multiplex PCR, lists solely in-frame clones and lacks some. This table has 100,000 to 110,000 clones, 80% to 90% appearing once. V lost 3 bases and J lost 2, with 12 bases in between. Germline V gene sequence: CDR1 MNHEY, CDR2 SMNVEV (reference sequence). This CDR3 is 15 amino acids long. This receptor was obtained from a person aged 18-70 years in good health. V usage is TRBV27 and J usage is TRBJ2-3; TRBD2 is a possible D gene (5 bases). The sequencing input was blood. This CDR3 is CASSLSEDYTDTQYF. The CDR3 DNA reads as TGTGCCAGCAGTTTGAGCGAAGACTACACAGATACGCAGTATTTT.